One and the same sample provided the 14 T cell receptor beta chains below, sequenced in a study of PD-1 blockade in classical Hodgkin lymphoma. Clones were read by immunoSEQ multiplex PCR, and TCRdb kept only the in-frame ones, dropping some. The sample consists of some 16,000 clones, more than 70% of them appearing once. Indicated time point: newly diagnosed, previously untreated cHL patient sample. The CD4+ T cells used were purified from thawed PBMCs through magnetic negative selection. Source material: CD4+ T cells from blood. These receptor sequences come from a human donor with classical Hodgkin lymphoma.

The CDR3 protein is CASSPRTSGRGDTQYF. DNA for the CDR3: TGTGCCAGCAGCCCCAGGACTAGCGGGAGGGGCGATACGCAGTATTTT. The gene calls are TRBV7-2 and TRBJ2-3, with TRBD2 identical over 15 bases. The CDR3 is 16 amino acids. V dropped 5 bases and J dropped 6; count of bases not matched to a gene: 6. Germline values: CDR1 SGHTA, CDR2 FQGNSA.

The rearrangement links TRBV19 to TRBJ2-6, with a possible D match to TRBD2 (5 bases). CDR3 size: 17 residues. Trimming took 6 bases from V and 2 from J, leaving 17 bases between them. Germline loops: CDR1 LNHDA, CDR2 SQIVND (reference sequence). CDR3: CASRELFRGTGANVLTF. CDR3 DNA sequence: TGTGCCAGTAGGGAATTATTTCGGGGAACTGGGGCCAACGTCCTGACTTTC.

The rearrangement links TRBV28 to TRBJ1-2; 7 positions agree with TRBD1. The CDR3 contains 15 residues. Germline V gene data show CDR1 as MDHEN and CDR2 as SYDVKM. The trim removed 6 bases at V and 8 bases at J, leaving 15 bases unmatched. The CDR3 DNA reads TGTGCCAGCAGACCCGGGACAGCTTCTGCGTGGGGCTACACCTTC. Its protein product is CASRPGTASAWGYTF.

The V call is TRBV7-2, the J call TRBJ2-3; 8 positions agree with TRBD1. V lost 2 bases, J lost 4 bases, and 11 bases stayed unmatched. Per the germline V gene, CDR1 is SGHTA and CDR2 is FQGNSA. The CDR3 extends over 17 amino acids. The CDR3 DNA is TGTGCCAGCAGCTTACGCAGGACAGGGATAGGCGCAGATACGCAGTATTTT. It specifies CASSLRRTGIGADTQYF.

The V gene is TRBV10-3, the J gene TRBJ2-3, with TRBD2 matching 7 bases. Unmatched junction bases numbered 14, after V lost 4 bases and J lost 7 bases. Germline V CDR1 and CDR2: ENHRY, SYGVKD. The CDR3 runs to 16 residues. Here the CDR3 reads CAISAGGGTRGYTQYF. CDR3 DNA: TGTGCCATCAGTGCCGGGGGAGGGACCCGGGGGTATACGCAGTATTTT.

The gene calls are TRBV28 and TRBJ2-7; 8 bases map to TRBD2. V was clipped by 3 bases and J by 4 bases; unmatched bases: 11. The CDR3 totals 16 residues. CDR1 MDHEN and CDR2 SYDVKM come from the germline V gene. The CDR3 sequence is CASSLRGSGSYYEQYF. The CDR3 DNA reads as TGTGCCAGCAGTTTGAGAGGAAGCGGGAGTTATTACGAGCAGTACTTC.

This clone was seen a single time. J is TRBJ2-7 and V is TRBV28; D might be TRBD2 (5 bases). CDR3 length: 12 amino acids. Between the trimmed V and J ends, which lost 5 bases and 6 bases, there was a span of 11 bases. From germline, CDR1 is MDHEN and CDR2 SYDVKM. CDR3 in DNA: TGTGCCAGCAGTCAGCTCCGGGGCGAGCAGTACTTC. The encoded protein is CASSQLRGEQYF.

This clone was counted once. V gene TRBV28 combines with J gene TRBJ2-2, with 8 bases identical to TRBD2. The CDR3 runs to 16 residues. Germline loops: CDR1 MDHEN, CDR2 SYDVKM. The junction had 8 bases not matched to a gene; V was cut back by 3 bases and J by 5 bases. For the CDR3, the DNA is TGTGCCAGCAGTTTGGTCCTAGCGGGTAGGACCGGGGAGCTGTTTTTT. The encoded protein is CASSLVLAGRTGELFF.

This chain joins TRBV10-3 and TRBJ2-1; D unresolved. Germline V gene sequence: CDR1 ENHRY, CDR2 SYGVKD. The CDR3 loop spans 11 amino acids. V was pared by 1 base and J by 9 bases, with 4 bases between. The CDR3 is CAISEYGEQFF. The CDR3 DNA follows: TGTGCCATCAGTGAGTACGGTGAGCAGTTCTTC.

This chain uses TRBV6-5 with TRBJ1-4; D remains ambiguous. V was clipped by 6 bases and J by 0 bases, with 8 bases between them. This CDR3 spans 14 amino acids. Germline-derived CDR1 and CDR2 are MNHEY and SVGAGI. CDR3 in DNA: TGTGCCAGCAGGCGCGATGCAACTAATGAAAAACTGTTTTTT. It is translated as CASRRDATNEKLFF.

The J gene is TRBJ2-5, the V gene TRBV5-1; 8 positions match TRBD1. CDR1 is SGHRS, CDR2 YFSETQ, per germline. CDR3 length: 15 residues. J lost 5 bases, V lost 0 bases, and 6 bases had no gene match. CDR3 residues: CASSLAGTGGETQYF. Written as DNA, the CDR3 is TGCGCCAGCAGCTTGGCCGGGACAGGTGGCGAGACCCAGTACTTC.

The count of this clone is one. The chain is built from TRBV11-2 and TRBJ1-4, with TRBD1 matching 7 bases. Losses at the gene ends were 0 bases for V and 10 bases for J; bases not matched to a gene: 8. The CDR3 runs to 15 residues. Germline CDR1 reads SGHAT; CDR2 reads FQNNGV. CDR3 DNA sequence: TGTGCCAGCAGCTTAGATCGGACAGGCGCCTCAAAACTGTTTTTT. This sequence encodes CASSLDRTGASKLFF.

This rearrangement joins TRBV18 to TRBJ2-7; D might be TRBD2 (6 bases). The V end was cut by 3 bases, the J end by 4 bases, with 13 bases between. The CDR3 is 14 amino acids. Germline lookup yields CDR1 KGHSH and CDR2 LQKENI. In DNA form, the CDR3 reads TGTGCCAGCTCACCCTTGGGGGGATCTTACGAGCAGTACTTC. It yields the protein CASSPLGGSYEQYF.

The chain is built from TRBV5-1 and TRBJ2-3; D is perhaps TRBD1 or TRBD2 (7 bases each). CDR1 and CDR2 (germline): SGHRS, YFSETQ. Trimming took 0 bases from V and 7 from J, leaving 15 bases between them. CDR3 size: 15 residues. The CDR3 DNA sequence: TGCGCCAGCAGCTTGGCTTCCAGGGGGGGGCATACGCAGTATTTT. Protein: CASSLASRGGHTQYF.